This passage covers 19 T cell receptor beta chains from one sample sequenced in a study of shared clonotypes between healthy human individuals. The repertoire was sequenced with immunoSEQ multiplex PCR; TCRdb's copy has only in-frame clones and lacks some. The data show some 1 million clones, around 76% seen once. The sequenced sample was memory CD4+ T cells sorted from blood. As to subset: CD45RA-negative fraction. Receptors originate from a man aged 18 to 29 in good health.

This chain uses TRBV11-3 with TRBJ2-5; D is ambiguous. This CDR3 has 14 amino acids. In germline, CDR1 is SGHNT, CDR2 YENEEA. V lost 5 bases, J lost 2 bases, and 12 bases lay in between. CDR3 protein: CASSARGKQETQYF. CDR3 nucleotide sequence: TGTGCCAGCAGCGCCCGAGGAAAACAAGAGACCCAGTACTTC.

The V call is TRBV6-5, the J call TRBJ1-6; the match to TRBD1 covers 9 bases. The CDR3 loop spans 16 amino acids. CDR1 is MNHEY, CDR2 SVGAGI, per germline. V lost 2 bases to trimming and J lost 5 bases; unmatched junction nucleotides: 4. The CDR3 is CASSYRGQGNNSPLHF. The CDR3 bases are TGTGCCAGCAGTTACCGCGGACAGGGGAATAATTCACCCCTCCACTTT.

V is TRBV5-1 and J is TRBJ2-1; TRBD2 aligns across 11 bases. The CDR3 contains 19 residues. V shed 0 bases and J 8 bases; nucleotides not matched to a gene: 16. Per germline, CDR1 SGHRS and CDR2 YFSETQ. This chain's CDR3 is CASSLEPTSTSGRSYEQFF. The CDR3, as DNA: TGCGCCAGCAGCTTGGAACCGACGTCAACTAGCGGGAGATCCTATGAGCAGTTCTTC.

This clone was seen only a few times. This chain uses TRBV30 with TRBJ1-2, with a weak D call TRBD1 (5 bases). Trimming stripped 1 base from V and 5 bases from J, with 5 bases between. Germline CDR1 is GTSNPN and CDR2 is SVGIG (reference sequence). The CDR3 runs 11 residues. DNA for the CDR3: TGTGCCTGGAGTGCAGGGTATGGCTACACCTTC. Protein product: CAWSAGYGYTF.

On this clone itself: This sample also contains other DNA sequences that code for the same CDR3. The rearrangement links TRBV28 to TRBJ2-7; D is ambiguous. This CDR3 has 12 residues. Looked up from germline, CDR1 is MDHEN and CDR2 is SYDVKM. The V end was cut by 4 bases, the J end by 0 bases, with 4 bases between. The DNA of the CDR3 is TGTGCCAGCAGTTCTGGCTCCTACGAGCAGTACTTC. Encoded protein: CASSSGSYEQYF.

The rearrangement links TRBV6-5 to TRBJ1-2; TRBD1 might be the D (5 bases). The CDR3 loop spans 15 amino acids. Germline V gene data show CDR1 as MNHEY and CDR2 as SVGAGI. The ends were cut back, 6 bases at V and 3 bases at J, with 17 bases in the middle. The DNA of the CDR3 is TGTGCCAGCAGAGATGAGGGTGGGGCGTACTATGGCTACACCTTC. Translated, it gives CASRDEGGAYYGYTF.

The chain recombines TRBV9 with TRBJ1-3, with a tentative D call TRBD1 (6 bases). The CDR3 covers 16 residues. Trimming took 0 bases from V and 5 from J, leaving 15 bases between them. The germline gives CDR1 SGDLS, CDR2 YYNGEE. CDR3 nucleotide sequence: TGTGCCAGCAGCGTAGTGGACAGCGGGGGGCGAAACACCATATATTTT. Protein product: CASSVVDSGGRNTIYF.

The J gene is TRBJ2-7, the V gene TRBV7-9, with D tentatively TRBD1 (6 bases). Per the germline V gene, CDR1 is SEHNR and CDR2 is FQNEAQ (reference sequence). The CDR3 sequence is 15 residues long. V lost 5 bases and J lost 5, with 19 bases in between. CDR3 DNA sequence: TGTGCCAGCAGCAGCACTCGGGCAGGGGTGGACGAGCAGTACTTC. It yields the protein CASSSTRAGVDEQYF.

This sequence joins TRBV5-6 and TRBJ2-7; TRBD2 matches at 7 bases. The CDR3 runs 14 residues. Per germline, CDR1 SGHDT and CDR2 YYEEEE. J was trimmed by 5 bases and V by 1 base; bases with no gene match: 6. In DNA form, the CDR3 reads TGTGCCAGCAGCTTGTTAGCGGGTTCGAACGAGCAGTACTTC. It is translated as CASSLLAGSNEQYF.

DNA of the CDR3: TGCGCCAGCAGCCAAACGACTAGCGGGGGGGCATATGTTGGGGAGACCCAGTACTTC. The encoded protein is CASSQTTSGGAYVGETQYF. V and J are TRBV4-1 and TRBJ2-5; TRBD2 matches 14 bases. V dropped 2 bases and J dropped 5; count of bases not matched to a gene: 13. CDR1 and CDR2 from the germline V gene are MGHRA and YSYEKL. The CDR3 spans 19 residues.

The V gene is TRBV6-1, the J gene TRBJ2-7; the D gene is possibly TRBD2 (6 bases). Trimming shortened V by 1 base and J by 7 bases, and 23 bases separated the two germline ends. The CDR3 sequence is 17 residues long. Per the germline V gene, CDR1 is MNHNS and CDR2 is SASEGT. CDR3 sequence reads: CASSEGSGTRISWEQYF. DNA of the CDR3: TGTGCCAGCAGTGAAGGTAGCGGCACTAGAATTTCGTGGGAGCAGTACTTC.

This clone was found a few times. The chain is built from TRBV29-1 and TRBJ2-5; 7 bases are shared with TRBD1. CDR3 length equals 12 residues. Germline CDR1 reads SQVTM; CDR2 reads ANQGSEA. V shed 4 bases and J 4 bases; nucleotides not matched to a gene: 3. The CDR3 reads CSVVPGGETQYF. In nucleotides, the CDR3 is TGCAGCGTTGTGCCAGGGGGAGAGACCCAGTACTTC. The entire variable domain, with the rest obtained from reference TRBV29-1 and TRBJ2-5, is as follows: SAVISQKPSRDICQRGTSLTIQCQVDSQVTMMFWYRQQPGQSLTLIATANQGSEATYESGFVIDKFPISRPNLTFSTLTVSNMSPEDSSIYLCSVVPGGETQYFGPGTRLLVL.

This chain uses TRBV7-9 with TRBJ2-5, with 10 bases aligning to TRBD1. The CDR3 length is 15 residues. Germline lookup yields CDR1 SEHNR and CDR2 FQNEAQ (reference sequence). V lost 5 bases to trimming and J lost 1 base; unmatched junction nucleotides: 4. CDR3 DNA: TGTGCCAGCAGCATATGGACAGGGGGCCAAGAGACCCAGTACTTC. It yields the protein CASSIWTGGQETQYF.

This chain links TRBV7-9 with TRBJ2-1; the D gene is possibly TRBD1 (5 bases). V was pared by 5 bases and J by 6 bases, with 17 bases between. The CDR3 is 15 amino acids. CDR1 is SEHNR and CDR2 is FQNEAQ in the germline V gene (reference sequence). The CDR3 coding sequence is TGTGCCAGCAGCCACACCACCAAAGGGGTCAATGAGCAGTTCTTC. As protein: CASSHTTKGVNEQFF.

For this clone: This same CDR3 is encoded by further DNA sequences in the sample. The CDR3 bases are TGTGCCACCAGCAGAGGAGGATCGAGCTCCTACGAGCAGTACTTC. Translated, it gives CATSRGGSSSYEQYF. This sequence joins TRBV15 and TRBJ2-7; the D is unclear. Germline V CDR1 and CDR2: LNHNV, YYDKDF (reference sequence). V dropped 1 base and J dropped 0 bases, with 10 bases sitting between them. The CDR3 contains 15 residues.

V gene TRBV19 combines with J gene TRBJ1-4, with D perhaps TRBD1 (6 bases). Germline V CDR1 and CDR2: LNHDA, SQIVND (reference sequence). Trimming removed 1 base from V and 8 bases from J, with 11 bases in between. This CDR3 has 14 residues. The CDR3 here is CASSIGGAAEKLFF. The CDR3 DNA is TGTGCCAGTAGTATAGGGGGGGCAGCGGAAAAACTGTTTTTT.

This rearrangement joins TRBV5-1 to TRBJ2-3; possibly TRBD2 for D (5 bases). With 3 bases removed from V and 5 bases from J, the gap between germline ends came to 16 bases. The CDR3 length is 15 residues. The germline V gene has CDR1 SGHRS and CDR2 YFSETQ. The CDR3 DNA follows: TGCGCCAGCAGCTCCTACCGGGGAGCGCAAGATACGCAGTATTTT. Translating it yields CASSSYRGAQDTQYF.

This clone was picked up a small number of times. The CDR3 DNA is TGTGCCAGCAGCCCCCCGACCCTTCCCGCCGACACTGAAGCTTTCTTT. It encodes CASSPPTLPADTEAFF. V and J are TRBV13 and TRBJ1-1; D uncertain. The CDR3 loop spans 16 amino acids. V lost 5 bases, J lost 3 bases, and 19 bases lay in between. Germline values: CDR1 PRHDT, CDR2 FYEKMQ (reference sequence).

The genes are TRBV6-6 and TRBJ1-3, with D tentatively TRBD1 (5 bases). The CDR3 length is 15 residues. Germline V gene sequence: CDR1 MNHNY, CDR2 SVGAGI (reference sequence). Trimming removed 2 bases from V and 1 base from J, with 9 bases in between. The CDR3 region is CASSYGQLSGNTIYF. For the CDR3, the DNA is TGTGCCAGCAGTTACGGACAACTGTCTGGAAACACCATATATTTT.